Each of the 30 T cell receptor beta chains below was sequenced from the same sample in a study of shared T cell receptors in the human thymus. Measured with immunoSEQ multiplex PCR; TCRdb has only the in-frame clones, and not every one. This table holds some 700,000 clones, roughly 90% found once. The same data also went into a second study, on human thymus T cells.

Sample: thymocytes. The receptors come from a boy under two years old with a congenital heart defect.

This sequence joins TRBV5-4 and TRBJ2-2; D is possibly TRBD2 (6 bases). V dropped 4 bases and J dropped 0 bases, with 16 bases sitting between them. In germline, CDR1 is SGHNT, CDR2 YYREEE (reference sequence). This CDR3 is built from 17 residues. The CDR3 region has the DNA TGTGCCAGCAGCGTTGGCCCTGCTAGCGCGAACACCGGGGAGCTGTTTTTT. Its protein is CASSVGPASANTGELFF.

The J gene is TRBJ2-7, the V gene TRBV19, with D perhaps matching TRBD2 (6 bases). Germline V gene lookup returns CDR1 LNHDA and CDR2 SQIVND (reference sequence). The V end was cut by 10 bases, the J end by 0 bases, with 19 bases between. The CDR3 runs to 15 residues. CDR3 DNA: TGTGCCACCAGGTGGGGGGAGACCCCCTCCTACGAGCAGTACTTC. Residues: CATRWGETPSYEQYF.

The chain has TRBV27 and TRBJ2-5; no definite D call. CDR3 length: 11 amino acids. Germline CDR1 and CDR2: MNHEY and SMNVEV (reference sequence). V was clipped by 5 bases and J by 4 bases, with 5 bases between them. The CDR3 loop is CASSHGETQYF. The DNA for the CDR3 is TGTGCCAGCAGTCACGGAGAGACCCAGTACTTC.

The chain couples TRBV7-8 to TRBJ2-7; TRBD1 is a possible D gene (6 bases). The CDR3 sequence is 16 residues long. The V and J ends lost 5 bases and 0 bases respectively, with 17 bases between them. CDR1 is SGHVS, CDR2 FQNEAQ, per germline. The DNA of the CDR3 is TGTGCCAGCAGCCGCCCAATTACAGGGATCTCCTACGAGCAGTACTTC. It yields the protein CASSRPITGISYEQYF.

A remark on this clone: The same CDR3 is also encoded by other DNA sequences in this sample. V and J are TRBV19 and TRBJ2-1, with TRBD2 matching 15 bases. This CDR3 has 15 residues. V shed 5 bases and J 4 bases; nucleotides not matched to a gene: 0. Per the germline V gene, CDR1 is LNHDA and CDR2 is SQIVND (reference sequence). The CDR3 region has the DNA TGTGCCAGTAGTGGGACTAGCGGGAGGTACAATGAGCAGTTCTTC. As protein: CASSGTSGRYNEQFF.

The gene calls are TRBV30 and TRBJ2-3, with 7 bases matching TRBD1. Germline assignment: CDR1 GTSNPN and CDR2 SVGIG (reference sequence). The CDR3 is 16 residues long. Trimming took 2 bases from V and 0 from J; bases not matched to a gene: 8. CDR3 nucleotides: TGTGCCTGGAGTCCCCCCCCGACAGGGAGCACAGATACGCAGTATTTT. Amino acids: CAWSPPPTGSTDTQYF.

This clone was detected only a few times. The chain joins TRBV5-6 to TRBJ1-2; 9 bases line up with TRBD1. This CDR3 has 18 residues. The V segment lost 2 bases and the J segment 4 bases; nucleotides outside the gene matches: 15. Germline V gene data show CDR1 as SGHDT and CDR2 as YYEEEE. CDR3 residues: CASSFYDLGTGTVYGYTF. The CDR3 bases are TGTGCCAGCAGCTTCTATGACCTCGGGACAGGGACCGTCTATGGCTACACCTTC.

The table lists this clone with a count of one. The rearrangement joins TRBV4-2 to TRBJ2-2; 9 positions agree with TRBD1. The CDR3 contains 16 residues. V lost 0 bases, J lost 7 bases, and 6 bases stayed unmatched. Germline-derived CDR1 and CDR2 are LGHNA and YNFKEQ. CDR3 DNA sequence: TGTGCCAGCAGCCAAGATCTCACAGGGGGCGACGGGGAGCTGTTTTTT. Protein product: CASSQDLTGGDGELFF.

J is TRBJ1-5 and V is TRBV7-9; D remains ambiguous. The ends were cut back, 1 base at V and 7 bases at J, with 8 bases in the middle. The CDR3 is made up of 13 amino acids. Germline V gene data show CDR1 as SEHNR and CDR2 as FQNEAQ (reference sequence). The CDR3 region is CASSLEMAQPQHF. The CDR3 coding sequence is TGTGCCAGCAGCTTAGAAATGGCCCAGCCCCAGCATTTT.

The genes are TRBV4-1 and TRBJ2-5; 14 bases line up with TRBD2. With 2 bases clipped from V and 6 bases from J, the junction kept 14 bases outside the gene matches. CDR3 length: 19 residues. Looked up from germline, CDR1 is MGHRA and CDR2 is YSYEKL. The chain's CDR3 is CASSQSTGTSGRDRKTQYF. The CDR3 coding sequence is TGCGCCAGCAGCCAATCCACCGGGACTAGCGGGAGAGATCGGAAGACCCAGTACTTC.

V gene TRBV6-1 combines with J gene TRBJ2-7; D may be TRBD2 (6 bases). This CDR3 region has 19 residues. Germline assignment: CDR1 MNHNS and CDR2 SASEGT. V shed 0 bases and J shed 5 bases, with 26 bases lying between them. CDR3 sequence reads: CASSEAPGIPPWEDHEQYF. Written as DNA, the CDR3 is TGTGCCAGCAGTGAAGCGCCTGGCATTCCTCCGTGGGAGGACCACGAGCAGTACTTC.

V gene TRBV25-1 combines with J gene TRBJ2-7, with 16 bases aligning to TRBD2. The V and J ends lost 3 bases and 5 bases, in that order; junction bases with no gene match: 7. The CDR3 runs 17 residues. CDR1 and CDR2 from the germline V gene are MGHDK and SYGVNS. The CDR3 bases are TGTGCCAGCAGTGAGGGACTAGCGGGAGGGCCTGGAAACGAGCAGTACTTC. Translation gives CASSEGLAGGPGNEQYF.

This clone appeared once. The CDR3 DNA follows: TGTGCCAGCAGAAAGTTCTCTATTTACAATGAGCAGTTCTTC. Amino acids: CASRKFSIYNEQFF. The V call is TRBV9, the J call TRBJ2-1, with unresolved D. The CDR3 has 14 residues. V lost 5 bases, J lost 4 bases, and 13 bases lay in between. Per germline, CDR1 SGDLS and CDR2 YYNGEE.

The rearrangement links TRBV7-6 to TRBJ2-1; weak D call: TRBD1 (5 bases). Germline values: CDR1 SGHVS, CDR2 FNYEAQ. This CDR3 is 16 amino acids long. With 1 base removed from V and 2 bases from J, the gap between germline ends came to 12 bases. In DNA, the CDR3 is TGTGCCAGCAGCTTAGAAGGGCAGGGTACCTACAATGAGCAGTTCTTC. Its translation is CASSLEGQGTYNEQFF.

This sequence joins TRBV5-1 and TRBJ2-7, with 9 bases lining up with TRBD1. Germline CDR1 SGHRS, CDR2 YFSETQ. The CDR3 consists of 15 residues. The V segment lost 4 bases and the J segment 2 bases; nucleotides outside the gene matches: 7. The CDR3 sequence: CASSVRTGVTYEQYF. The CDR3 DNA sequence: TGCGCCAGCAGCGTACGGACAGGGGTGACCTACGAGCAGTACTTC. The full variable domain, completed using reference TRBV5-1 and TRBJ2-7, is KAGVTQTPRYLIKTRGQQVTLSCSPISGHRSVSWYQQTPGQGLQFLFEYFSETQRNKGNFPGRFSGRQFSNSRSEMNVSTLELGDSALYLCASSVRTGVTYEQYFGPGTRLTVT.

The chain employs TRBV15 and TRBJ1-3; TRBD1 might be the D (6 bases). The CDR3 consists of 15 residues. The germline V gene has CDR1 LNHNV and CDR2 YYDKDF (reference sequence). V lost 2 bases, J lost 1 base, and 9 bases lay in between. CDR3 in amino acids: CATSRTRGSGNTIYF. For the CDR3, the DNA is TGTGCCACCAGCAGAACCAGGGGATCTGGAAACACCATATATTTT.

The chain combines TRBV18 with TRBJ2-3; D gene unclear. CDR1 and CDR2 from the germline V gene are KGHSH and LQKENI. Trimming pared 6 bases from V and 5 bases from J, leaving 9 bases between. The CDR3 is 12 amino acids. This CDR3 is CASSPRKDTQYF. CDR3 nucleotide sequence: TGTGCCAGCTCTCCCAGAAAAGATACGCAGTATTTT.

Turning to this clone: This sample includes further DNA sequences coding for the same CDR3. The chain recombines TRBV5-1 with TRBJ1-1; a weak D match, TRBD1 (5 bases). Germline values: CDR1 SGHRS, CDR2 YFSETQ. The CDR3 is made up of 13 amino acids. The V gene lost 7 bases and the J gene lost 3 bases, with 13 bases spanning the gap. The DNA of the CDR3 is TGCGCCAGCTCCCCCCGGGGGGACACTGAAGCTTTCTTT. Its translation is CASSPRGDTEAFF.

This clone has only one observation. This sequence joins TRBV29-1 and TRBJ2-1; D possibly corresponds to TRBD1 (5 bases). The CDR3 is 11 amino acids. Trimming removed 8 bases from V and 6 bases from J, with 11 bases in between. The germline CDR1 and CDR2 sequences are SQVTM and ANQGSEA. CDR3 coding DNA: TGCAGCCTCTTTAGGGGCAATGAGCAGTTCTTC. It codes for CSLFRGNEQFF.

The CDR3 DNA reads TGCGCCAGCAGTGAATCCAAAATCTTCCCGGGACAGGGGGCCAAAGGGGGGATGAACACTGAAGCTTTCTTT. Translating gives CASSESKIFPGQGAKGGMNTEAFF. The V gene is TRBV10-1, the J gene TRBJ1-1, with 12 bases matching TRBD1. This CDR3 is 24 amino acids long. Losses at the gene ends were 3 bases for V and 0 bases for J; bases not matched to a gene: 26. Germline V gene data show CDR1 as WNHNN and CDR2 as SYGVQD (reference sequence).

Only a few counts were recorded for this clone. V gene TRBV15 combines with J gene TRBJ2-1; possibly TRBD2 for D (6 bases). Germline CDR1 reads LNHNV; CDR2 reads YYDKDF (reference sequence). The CDR3 covers 16 residues. With 9 bases removed from V and 0 bases from J, the gap between germline ends came to 18 bases. The CDR3 here is CATSGDRGSSYNEQFF. The CDR3 region has the DNA TGTGCCACTTCTGGGGACCGGGGGAGCTCCTACAATGAGCAGTTCTTC.

This rearrangement joins TRBV7-6 to TRBJ2-2; 9 bases match TRBD1. The length of the CDR3 is 15 residues. V gave up 1 base and J gave up 6 bases; unmatched junction bases: 3. Looked up from germline, CDR1 is SGHVS and CDR2 is FNYEAQ. CDR3 nucleotide sequence: TGTGCCAGCAGCTTAGGGACAGGGGTGGCCGGGGAGCTGTTTTTT. Protein sequence: CASSLGTGVAGELFF.

The chain is built from TRBV10-1 and TRBJ2-3, with a tentative D call TRBD1 (6 bases). This CDR3 comprises 15 residues. The V and J ends lost 5 bases and 1 base respectively, with 13 bases between them. Per germline, CDR1 WNHNN and CDR2 SYGVQD (reference sequence). DNA for the CDR3: TGCGCCAGCAGTACAGGGCAGTGGGGCACAGATACGCAGTATTTT. This translates into CASSTGQWGTDTQYF.

The genes are TRBV6-1 and TRBJ1-5; TRBD1 agrees at 8 bases. Trimming at V came to 3 bases and at J to 2 bases, leaving 3 bases not matched to a gene. The CDR3 runs 15 residues. From germline, CDR1 is MNHNS and CDR2 SASEGT. CDR3 sequence: CASSDRGLGNQPQHF. As DNA, the CDR3 is TGTGCCAGCAGTGACAGGGGGCTGGGCAATCAGCCCCAGCATTTT.

The chain joins TRBV12-1 to TRBJ2-7; the table's D gene call, TRBD2, was not cross checked with the DNA. TRBV12-1 constitutes a pseudogene. The CDR3 sequence is 16 residues long. As DNA, the CDR3 is TGTGCCAGCAATTACTTGTGGCGGGAGGTCGCCTACGAGCAGTACTTC. Protein sequence: CASNYLWREVAYEQYF.

The chain is built from TRBV28 and TRBJ2-1; perhaps TRBD2 as D (5 bases). The germline V gene has CDR1 MDHEN and CDR2 SYDVKM. Deletions cut 3 bases from V and 7 bases from J, with 10 bases between. This CDR3 is 13 amino acids long. The CDR3 DNA reads as TGTGCCAGCAGTTTGGGAACTAGGAATGAGCAGTTCTTC. Its translation: CASSLGTRNEQFF.

This sequence joins TRBV9 and TRBJ1-1; the match to TRBD1 covers 8 bases. V dropped 1 base and J dropped 6; count of bases not matched to a gene: 26. This CDR3 has 21 residues. From germline, CDR1 is SGDLS and CDR2 YYNGEE. CDR3 sequence: CASSVNSMPRTGQSPRPEAFF. The CDR3 DNA reads TGTGCCAGCAGCGTAAATTCAATGCCGAGGACAGGGCAATCACCGCGCCCTGAAGCTTTCTTT.

The J gene is TRBJ1-2, the V gene TRBV9; no firm D call. The CDR3 spans 13 residues. V was shortened by 4 bases and J by 4 bases, with 11 bases between the two germline ends. Germline-derived CDR1 and CDR2 are SGDLS and YYNGEE. CDR3 sequence: CASSPGIFYGYTF. CDR3 nucleotides: TGTGCCAGCAGCCCCGGGATTTTCTATGGCTACACCTTC.

This clone was seen only a few times. The V call is TRBV4-3, the J call TRBJ2-5; TRBD1 matches at 8 bases. The germline CDR1 and CDR2 sequences are LGHNA and YSLEER. CDR3 length equals 14 residues. The junction had 3 bases not matched to a gene; V was cut back by 3 bases and J by 3 bases. The CDR3 loop reads CASSQDREEETQYF. DNA of the CDR3: TGCGCCAGCAGCCAGGACAGGGAAGAAGAGACCCAGTACTTC.

The chain recombines TRBV7-8 with TRBJ2-3, with 12 bases identical to TRBD2. CDR1 is SGHVS, CDR2 FQNEAQ, per germline. V lost 3 bases to trimming and J lost 9 bases; unmatched junction nucleotides: 19. The CDR3 totals 19 residues. CDR3 in amino acids: CASSFPLEGTWTSGKTQYF. CDR3 in DNA: TGTGCCAGCAGCTTCCCCCTAGAGGGTACTTGGACTAGCGGGAAAACGCAGTATTTT.